Presented here are 10 T cell receptor beta chains from one specimen sequenced in a study of blood T cell repertoires in COVID-19. TCRdb's table, derived via immunoSEQ multiplex PCR, lists solely in-frame clones and lacks some. The table records fewer than 400,000 clones, roughly 89% of them present only once. Source material: PBMCs or T cells enriched from blood (not recorded which). The receptors originated from a young woman who had recovered from COVID-19.

The J gene is TRBJ1-5, the V gene TRBV28; TRBD1 matches 7 bases. The V gene end was trimmed by 6 bases and the J gene end by 0 bases; junction bases not matched to a gene: 11. The CDR3 spans 17 residues. CDR1 and CDR2 (germline): MDHEN, SYDVKM. CDR3 sequence reads: CASSKTLGQHSNQPQHF. DNA for the CDR3: TGTGCCAGCAGCAAAACCTTGGGACAGCATAGCAATCAGCCCCAGCATTTT.

The rearrangement joins TRBV3-1 (or the pseudogene TRBV3-2) to TRBJ2-7; 7 nucleotides line up with TRBD1. Germline assignment: CDR1 LGHDT and CDR2 YNNKEL (reference sequence). This CDR3 is 15 amino acids long. The junction had 7 bases not matched to a gene; V was cut back by 2 bases and J by 3 bases. The CDR3 loop is CASSQSTGANYEQYF. Written as DNA, the CDR3 is TGTGCCAGCAGCCAATCAACAGGGGCTAACTACGAGCAGTACTTC.

The CDR3 loop reads CASHPGQLVNSPLHF. CDR3 nucleotide sequence: TGTGCCAGCCACCCGGGACAGCTAGTTAATTCACCCCTCCACTTT. This chain links TRBV2 with TRBJ1-6, with 7 positions matching TRBD1. The CDR3 extends over 15 amino acids. From germline, CDR1 is SNHLY and CDR2 FYNNEI. With V trimmed by 8 bases and J by 6 bases, 10 bases remained unmatched.

V usage is TRBV10-3 and J usage is TRBJ1-2; maybe TRBD1 (6 bases). The CDR3 loop spans 17 amino acids. V was shortened by 2 bases and J by 4 bases, with 20 bases between the two germline ends. Germline V CDR1 and CDR2: ENHRY, SYGVKD. The CDR3 DNA follows: TGTGCCATCAGTGAGCCGTCTTCAGGGGCTTTCTCCTATGGCTACACCTTC. Residues: CAISEPSSGAFSYGYTF.

In its sample, this clone was seen a few times. This chain uses TRBV6-2 or TRBV6-3 with TRBJ2-2, with 10 bases matching TRBD1. The CDR3 sequence is 15 residues long. Germline V gene lookup returns CDR1 MNHEY and CDR2 SVGEGT. V lost 6 bases, J lost 7 bases, and 8 bases stayed unmatched. Written as DNA, the CDR3 is TGTGCCAGCAGCTCCGGGACAGGGGCGATCGGGGAGCTGTTTTTT. This gives the protein CASSSGTGAIGELFF.

The rearrangement uses TRBV4-2 and TRBJ1-2, with D possibly being TRBD1 (5 bases). Trimming stripped 2 bases from V and 7 bases from J, with 11 bases between. CDR1 and CDR2 (germline): LGHNA, YNFKEQ. This CDR3 has 13 amino acids. The CDR3 region is CASSQLQGPGYTF. Written as DNA, the CDR3 is TGTGCCAGCAGCCAACTTCAGGGTCCTGGCTACACCTTC.

This chain links TRBV14 with TRBJ2-7; TRBD1 matches 9 bases. V lost 0 bases to trimming and J lost 6 bases; unmatched junction nucleotides: 6. CDR1 is SGHDN and CDR2 is FVKESK in the germline V gene. This CDR3 spans 15 amino acids. CDR3 in amino acids: CASSQDGTGLVEQYF. The CDR3 region has the DNA TGTGCCAGCAGCCAAGACGGGACAGGGCTAGTCGAGCAGTACTTC.

V gene TRBV19 combines with J gene TRBJ2-3; 7 bases line up with TRBD2. CDR1 is LNHDA, CDR2 SQIVND, per germline (reference sequence). Unmatched junction bases numbered 11, after V lost 6 bases and J lost 2 bases. This CDR3 is 16 amino acids long. CDR3 region: CASSPPRGGPTDTQYF. DNA of the CDR3: TGTGCCAGTAGCCCTCCGCGCGGGGGTCCCACAGATACGCAGTATTTT.

The chain couples TRBV27 to TRBJ2-4; possible D gene TRBD2, 6 bases. The CDR3 runs to 16 residues. The germline V gene has CDR1 MNHEY and CDR2 SMNVEV (reference sequence). The V end lost 4 bases, the J end lost 0 bases, and 13 bases lay between the germline ends. In nucleotides, the CDR3 is TGTGCCAGCAGTTCCTTAGCGGAACTAGCCAAAAACATTCAGTACTTC. This sequence encodes CASSSLAELAKNIQYF.

This sequence joins TRBV7-3 and TRBJ2-1, with D perhaps TRBD1 (6 bases). In germline, CDR1 is SGHTA, CDR2 FQGTGA. CDR3 size: 12 residues. V was shortened by 2 bases and J by 12 bases, with 11 bases between the two germline ends. CDR3 in DNA: TGTGCCAGCAGCTTACCTCAGGGGCCGCAGTTCTTC. This encodes CASSLPQGPQFF.